These T cell receptor beta chains were read from a single sample in a study of CD8 T cells in Susac syndrome. Each CDR3 protein is one row after TCRdb ran MiXCR on the immunoSEQ multiplex PCR reads. The sample lists over 300,000 distinct CDR3 sequences; roughly nine tenths were seen once. The sequenced sample was CD4+ T cells from PBMCs. These receptors all stem from a human donor with multiple sclerosis. The CDR3 runs from the conserved cysteine through the conserved F or W. D genes are given only for firm matches. Not all rows give a size; the values are once, few, many and, for expanded clones, a class.

TRBJ2-1 | once | - | TRBV5-4 | CASSSTGYNEQFF | TGTGCCAGCAGCTCGACAGGCTACAATGAGCAGTTCTTC
TRBJ2-1 | - | TRBD2 | TRBV4-3 | CASSQATSGRGNEQFF | TGCGCCAGCAGCCAAGCGACTAGCGGGAGGGGAAATGAGCAGTTCTTC
TRBJ2-1 | - | - | TRBV7-6 | CASSLSPPPPLAQFF | TGTGCCAGCAGCTTATCGCCACCGCCCCCACTAGCCCAGTTCTTC
TRBJ1-2 | - | - | TRBV14 | CASSQGQVGYGYTF | TGTGCCAGCAGCCAAGGGCAGGTGGGCTATGGCTACACCTTC
TRBJ2-3 | - | - | TRBV5-7 | CASSLASSSLQTRDTQYF | TGTGCCAGCAGCTTGGCCAGCTCTTCCTTACAGACCAGGGATACGCAGTATTTT
TRBJ2-1 | - | TRBD2 | TRBV12-5 | CASGPVRGLVGNEQFF | TGTGCTAGTGGACCCGTGCGGGGACTAGTCGGCAATGAGCAGTTCTTC
TRBJ2-3 | - | - | TRBV5-1 | CASSLGRHMSGTDTQYF | TGCGCCAGCAGCTTGGGACGACATATGTCTGGCACAGATACGCAGTATTTT
TRBJ1-2 | - | - | TRBV7-2 | CASSLNLGPRGYGYTF | TGTGCCAGCAGCTTAAACCTCGGGCCCCGAGGCTATGGCTACACCTTC
TRBJ2-5 | - | - | TRBV7-8 | CASSPNRSRGRETQYF | TGTGCCAGCAGCCCGAACCGCTCGAGGGGACGAGAGACCCAGTACTTC
TRBJ2-3 | - | - | TRBV20-1 | CSARPGGYTDTQYF | TGCAGTGCTAGACCGGGGGGCTACACAGATACGCAGTATTTT
TRBJ2-1 | - | - | TRBV4-3 | CASSQASGTNEQFF | TGCGCCAGCAGCCAAGCCTCCGGGACTAATGAGCAGTTCTTC
TRBJ2-4 | - | - | TRBV7-8 | CASSLGPPGNIQYF | TGTGCCAGCAGCTTAGGGCCCCCAGGAAACATTCAGTACTTC
TRBJ1-1 | - | TRBD1 | TRBV5-1 | CASSLDRPISDPNTEAFF | TGCGCCAGCAGTTTGGACAGGCCCATATCGGACCCGAACACTGAAGCTTTCTTT
TRBJ2-5 | - | TRBD1 | TRBV5-1 | CASSLGQGLETQYF | TGCGCCAGCAGCCTGGGACAGGGGCTGGAGACCCAGTACTTC
TRBJ2-7 | - | - | TRBV7-2 | CASSSYGRSYEQYF | TGTGCCAGCAGCTCTTACGGACGGAGCTACGAGCAGTACTTC
TRBJ2-2 | - | - | TRBV18 | CASSPTADIRNGELFF | TGTGCCAGCTCACCGACAGCGGATATACGGAACGGGGAGCTGTTTTTT
TRBJ2-3 | once | - | TRBV19 | CATRHRSSTDTQYF | TGTGCCACCCGTCACAGATCCAGCACAGATACGCAGTATTTT
TRBJ1-1 | - | TRBD1 | TRBV20-1 | CSARANRGTSAEAFF | TGCAGTGCTAGAGCAAACAGGGGGACGTCCGCTGAAGCTTTCTTT
TRBJ2-1 | - | - | TRBV6-5 | CASSRMVRGWNEQFF | TGTGCCAGCAGTCGCATGGTTCGGGGTTGGAATGAGCAGTTCTTC
TRBJ2-5 | - | TRBD2 | TRBV12-3/TRBV12-4 | CASSTVREWGIVETQYF | TGTGCCAGCAGCACCGTGCGGGAGTGGGGTATCGTAGAGACCCAGTACTTC
TRBJ2-5 | once | - | TRBV10-3 | CAISVKGETQYF | TGTGCCATCAGTGTTAAGGGTGAGACCCAGTACTTC
TRBJ1-5 | - | - | TRBV23-1 | CASSPRQQLRGQPQHF | TGCGCCAGCAGCCCGAGACAGCAATTGAGAGGGCAGCCCCAGCATTTT
TRBJ2-7 | - | - | TRBV10-3 | CAISVTSGYEQYF | TGTGCCATCAGTGTCACGAGCGGCTACGAGCAGTACTTC